This is a list of T cell receptor beta chains from one sample in a study of blood T cell repertoires in COVID-19. This table comes from immunoSEQ multiplex PCR, and its TCRdb copy is limited to in-frame clones, with some not included. The table lists hundreds of thousands of clones, approximately 88% of them singletons. The sample was peripheral blood. The origin of the receptors is a man aged 40-55 years with acute or convalescent COVID-19. CDR3s include the opening cysteine and the closing phenylalanine or tryptophan. The order of the fields is J gene, clone size, V gene, D gene, CDR3 DNA, CDR3 protein. The D gene is left open where the match is weak. The size entry is marked missing in some rows and otherwise reads once, few, many or a size class.

>TRBJ1-4|NA|TRBV6-5|NA
TGTGCCAGCAGTAAGGACTGGGTGGGGGAAAAACTGTTTTTT
CASSKDWVGEKLFF
>TRBJ2-3|NA|TRBV9|TRBD2
TGTGCCAGCAGCCCCCGGTCTAGCGGCCTACGCACAGATACGCAGTATTTT
CASSPRSSGLRTDTQYF
>TRBJ1-1|NA|TRBV5-1|TRBD1
TGCGCCAGCAGCCCTGACAGGGCTAGTACTGAAGCTTTCTTT
CASSPDRASTEAFF
>TRBJ2-1|NA|TRBV5-4|TRBD2
TGTGCCAGCAGCCCCAGCGGGAGGAGCCCCCTTCGCAATGAGCAGTTCTTC
CASSPSGRSPLRNEQFF
>TRBJ2-1|NA|TRBV6-2/TRBV6-3|NA
TGTGCCAGCAGTCCGCGGTACAATGAGCAGTTCTTC
CASSPRYNEQFF
>TRBJ2-7|NA|TRBV30|NA
TGTGCCTGGAGTTCGGCAACAGGGAATTTGTACTTC
CAWSSATGNLYF
>TRBJ2-7|NA|TRBV27|TRBD1
TGTGCCAGCAGTTTAACGTCTCCGGGACAGGGCAACGAGCAGTACTTC
CASSLTSPGQGNEQYF
>TRBJ2-1|NA|TRBV3-1/TRBV3-2|TRBD1
TGTGCCAGCAGCCAGGGACAGGGGGACAATGAGCAGTTCTTC
CASSQGQGDNEQFF
>TRBJ2-3|NA|TRBV5-8|TRBD1
TGTGCCAGCAGCTTGGACAGGGGAGGCACAGATACGCAGTATTTT
CASSLDRGGTDTQYF
>TRBJ1-1|few|TRBV7-9|NA
TGTGCCAGCAGCTTAGCGGGGACAAAAATAGAAGCTTTCTTT
CASSLAGTKIEAFF
>TRBJ2-7|NA|TRBV7-8|NA
TGTGCCAGCAGCGTCCGGGACTCCTACGAGCAGTACTTC
CASSVRDSYEQYF
>TRBJ2-5|NA|TRBV28|NA
TGTGCCAGCAGCTTGTCCGGGACACAACCTCACCAAGAGACCCAGTACTTC
CASSLSGTQPHQETQYF
>TRBJ1-1|once|TRBV24-1|NA
TGTGCCACCAGTGCGGCGGGTAGCACTGAAGCTTTCTTT
CATSAAGSTEAFF
>TRBJ2-2|NA|TRBV11-1|NA
TGTGCCAGCCAATTCGACAGGAACACCGGGGAGCTGTTTTTT
CASQFDRNTGELFF
>TRBJ1-5|NA|TRBV5-4|TRBD1
TGTGCCAGCAGCTTTGGTGGGACAGGGCCTCAGCCCCAGCATTTT
CASSFGGTGPQPQHF
>TRBJ2-1|NA|TRBV9|NA
TGTGCCAGCAGCGTAGCTACGGACTACCAGGATGAGCAGTTCTTC
CASSVATDYQDEQFF
>TRBJ2-3|NA|TRBV27|TRBD2
TGTGCCAGCAGTTTGACTAGCGGTTTCACAGATACGCAGTATTTT
CASSLTSGFTDTQYF
>TRBJ2-7|NA|TRBV9|NA
TGTGCCAGCAGCTCGCACAGGGCGGTGGACGAGCAGTACTTC
CASSSHRAVDEQYF
>TRBJ2-7|many|TRBV4-2|TRBD1
TGTGCCAGCAGCCTAATAGGGACAGGTGTCGAGCAGTACTTC
CASSLIGTGVEQYF
>TRBJ2-4|NA|TRBV10-1|NA
TGCGCCAGCAGCAGGGGCTCCCGAGAAAACATTCAGTACTTC
CASSRGSRENIQYF
>TRBJ1-1|NA|TRBV29-1|TRBD1
TGCAGCGTTGAACAGGGGGCGTTGGGCACTGAAGCTTTCTTT
CSVEQGALGTEAFF
>TRBJ2-3|NA|TRBV18|NA
TGTGCCAGCTCACCTTCCTCAGGGAAGGATACGCAGTATTTT
CASSPSSGKDTQYF
>TRBJ1-1|NA|TRBV6-6|TRBD1
TGTGCCAGCAGTTACTTTCAAACAGGGGAGAGCACTGAAGCTTTCTTT
CASSYFQTGESTEAFF
>TRBJ1-4|many|TRBV7-9|NA
TGTGCCAGCAGCTTACAAGGGCGGGATGAAAAACTGTTTTTT
CASSLQGRDEKLFF
>TRBJ1-2|once|TRBV18|NA
TGTGCCAGCTCACATGCGGGCCTAGACTATGGCTACACCTTC
CASSHAGLDYGYTF
>TRBJ2-1|few|TRBV15|TRBD1
TGTGCCACCAGCAGAGATCGACAGGGCCCCTACAATGAGCAGTTCTTC
CATSRDRQGPYNEQFF
>TRBJ2-1|NA|TRBV29-1|TRBD1
TGCAGCGTTGGACAGGGGGCGAATAATGAGCAGTTCTTC
CSVGQGANNEQFF
>TRBJ1-5|NA|TRBV7-9|TRBD1
TGTGCCAAGTCCTTTTCGGACAGGGAACACCCTGTTGGCAATCAGCCCCAGCATTTT
CAKSFSDREHPVGNQPQHF
>TRBJ2-5|NA|TRBV7-2|TRBD2
TGTGCCAGCAGCCCAAGACTAGCGGGAGCGTCTGAGACCCAGTACTTC
CASSPRLAGASETQYF
>TRBJ1-2|NA|TRBV5-1|NA
TGCGCCAGCAGCTCCTTGCCGGGGGGCGACTATGGCTACACCTTC
CASSSLPGGDYGYTF
>TRBJ1-1|NA|TRBV19|NA
TGTGCCAGTAGTTATACGGACACCGGCACTGAAGCTTTCTTT
CASSYTDTGTEAFF
>TRBJ2-3|NA|TRBV25-1|NA
TGTGCCAGCAGGGTACAGGGTGGCACAGATACGCAGTATTTT
CASRVQGGTDTQYF
>TRBJ1-1|NA|TRBV19|NA
TGTGCCAGTACCAACACTAGAGAAACTGAAGCTTTCTTT
CASTNTRETEAFF
>TRBJ1-2|once|TRBV27|NA
TGTGCCAGCAGTTTACGGTCGACAGCTAACTATGGCTACACCTTC
CASSLRSTANYGYTF
>TRBJ1-2|once|TRBV6-5|NA
TGTGCCAGCAGTTACTCAGCATCGTGGAGGTATGGCTACACCTTC
CASSYSASWRYGYTF
>TRBJ1-5|few|TRBV5-1|TRBD1
TGCGCCAGCAGCTTGGACCCCAGGGGGAATCAGCCCCAGCATTTT
CASSLDPRGNQPQHF
>TRBJ1-2|NA|TRBV12-3/TRBV12-4|TRBD1
TGTGCCAGCAGCCAGGGGGTTTATGGTGGCTACACCTTC
CASSQGVYGGYTF
>TRBJ2-5|NA|TRBV20-1|TRBD2
TGCAGTGCTAGTCTTAGCGGGAGGCGAGGGGCCCAGTACTTC
CSASLSGRRGAQYF
>TRBJ2-5|NA|TRBV7-2|NA
TGTGCCAGCAGCTTATCAACAGGGACACCCCAAGAGACCCAGTACTTC
CASSLSTGTPQETQYF
>TRBJ1-4|NA|TRBV3-1/TRBV3-2|NA
TGTGCCAGCAGCCAAGCAGGGCGTGCAACTAATGAAAAACTGTTTTTT
CASSQAGRATNEKLFF
>TRBJ2-1|few|TRBV7-9|NA
TGTGCCAGCAGCTTAGCGCTTCTGACTACCTTTTTCTACAATGAGCAGTTCTTC
CASSLALLTTFFYNEQFF
>TRBJ1-2|NA|TRBV21-1|NA
TGTGCCAGCAGCGAGAGGGACAGGTCCTTGCGGGGCTACACCTTC
CASSERDRSLRGYTF